Listed here are 23 T cell receptor beta chains from one sample, sequenced in a study of shared clonotypes between healthy human individuals. Sequenced by immunoSEQ multiplex PCR; TCRdb stores in-frame clones only, minus some. The repertoire has more than 2,000,000 clones, more than 90% of them found once; the top ten carry under 0.15%. Sequences were obtained from naive CD4+ T cells sorted from blood. Subset reported: CD45RA+ positively selected. Receptor source: a man between 18 and 35 years old in good health.

The chain has TRBV11-2 and TRBJ2-7; possible D gene TRBD1, 6 bases. The CDR3 totals 14 residues. CDR1 and CDR2 (germline): SGHAT, FQNNGV. The germline V and J ends were trimmed by 1 base and 2 bases, with 9 bases remaining between them. The CDR3 DNA reads as TGTGCCAGCAGCTTAGTTTGGGGGCCCTACGAGCAGTACTTC. Amino acids: CASSLVWGPYEQYF.

The chain uses TRBV29-1 and TRBJ1-2; D gene unclear. Germline V gene sequence: CDR1 SQVTM, CDR2 ANQGSEA. This CDR3 comprises 15 residues. Deletions cut 1 base from V and 0 bases from J, with 12 bases between. Written as DNA, the CDR3 is TGCAGCGTTGAAGGGGTAGAAGTTTCTAACTATGGCTACACCTTC. Amino acids: CSVEGVEVSNYGYTF.

This sequence joins TRBV27 and TRBJ1-6, with 9 bases that match TRBD1. Germline CDR1 is MNHEY and CDR2 is SMNVEV (reference sequence). CDR3 size: 15 residues. After removal of 4 bases from V and 10 bases from J, the junction contained 8 bases not matched to a gene. For the CDR3, the DNA is TGTGCCAGCAGTTCAGTTGGACAGGGGATATCACCCCTCCACTTT. Translation gives CASSSVGQGISPLHF.

The chain is built from TRBV28 and TRBJ2-3; D may correspond to TRBD1 or TRBD2 (6 bases each). V lost 6 bases and J 1 base, leaving 14 bases between the germline ends. This CDR3 is built from 15 residues. Germline CDR1 and CDR2: MDHEN and SYDVKM. The CDR3 loop reads CASRDLGGGTDTQYF. CDR3 nucleotides: TGTGCCAGCAGGGATTTGGGGGGCGGCACAGATACGCAGTATTTT.

The V and J genes are TRBV19 and TRBJ2-5; D ambiguous. With 4 bases removed from V and 2 bases from J, the gap between germline ends came to 2 bases. Germline V gives CDR1 LNHDA, CDR2 SQIVND (reference sequence). This CDR3 comprises 11 residues. CDR3 in DNA: TGTGCCAGTAGTAAGCAAGAGACCCAGTACTTC. Its protein product is CASSKQETQYF.

The chain links TRBV5-4 to TRBJ2-3, with D perhaps TRBD2 (5 bases). Germline V lookup: CDR1 SGHNT, CDR2 YYREEE (reference sequence). V was cut by 2 bases and J by 2 bases, with 15 bases left in between. The CDR3 runs 16 residues. The CDR3 sequence is CASSLGNGVPTDTQYF. CDR3 bases: TGTGCCAGCAGCTTAGGCAACGGGGTACCCACAGATACGCAGTATTTT.

V usage is TRBV6-6 and J usage is TRBJ2-3, with D uncertain. Germline V CDR1 and CDR2: MNHNY, SVGAGI (reference sequence). The V end lost 4 bases, the J end lost 3 bases, and 5 bases lay between the germline ends. The CDR3 has 12 residues. The CDR3 protein is CASSSRTDTQYF. DNA for the CDR3: TGTGCCAGCAGTTCGCGGACAGATACGCAGTATTTT.

The chain employs TRBV30 and TRBJ1-6; 7 bases agree with TRBD1. The CDR3 sequence is 14 residues long. Germline V gene sequence: CDR1 GTSNPN, CDR2 SVGIG (reference sequence). V lost 0 bases, J lost 10 bases, and 6 bases stayed unmatched. The CDR3 DNA reads as TGTGCCTGGAGTGTAGGGGGCGGGGAATCACCCCTCCACTTT. Translated: CAWSVGGGESPLHF.

CDR3: CASSEKRDRGLNTGELFF. The CDR3, as DNA: TGCGCCAGCAGCGAAAAACGCGACAGGGGACTTAACACCGGGGAGCTGTTTTTT. The chain combines TRBV5-1 with TRBJ2-2; 8 bases align to TRBD1. J lost 2 bases, V lost 4 bases, and 13 bases had no gene match. The CDR3 totals 18 residues. Germline CDR1 and CDR2: SGHRS and YFSETQ.

The chain employs TRBV18 and TRBJ2-7; 11 nucleotides match TRBD1. Trimming cost V 2 bases and J 5 bases; bases outside gene matches: 5. Germline CDR1 KGHSH, CDR2 LQKENI. The CDR3 has 15 amino acids. In DNA, the CDR3 is TGTGCCAGCTCACCAATGGGACAGGGGGTTCACGAGCAGTACTTC. Its protein product is CASSPMGQGVHEQYF.

This clone appeared once. The chain employs TRBV6-6 and TRBJ2-1; 11 nucleotides agree with TRBD2. Germline loops: CDR1 MNHNY, CDR2 SVGAGI (reference sequence). The V and J ends lost 2 bases and 2 bases, in that order; junction bases with no gene match: 2. This CDR3 has 16 residues. CDR3 bases: TGTGCCAGCAGTTACGGGACTAGCGGTACCTACAATGAGCAGTTCTTC. This sequence encodes CASSYGTSGTYNEQFF.

The V gene is TRBV28, the J gene TRBJ1-1; 8 positions agree with TRBD1. Germline V gene data show CDR1 as MDHEN and CDR2 as SYDVKM. This CDR3 is built from 16 residues. J gave up 6 bases and V 3 bases, and 12 bases lay outside the gene matches. CDR3 coding DNA: TGTGCCAGCAGTTTGCGGCAGGGGGCGGGGGTCGCTGAAGCTTTCTTT. Its protein is CASSLRQGAGVAEAFF.

The chain has TRBV30 and TRBJ2-7; TRBD2 matches at 12 bases. Germline V gene lookup returns CDR1 GTSNPN and CDR2 SVGIG (reference sequence). J lost 4 bases, V lost 2 bases, and 3 bases had no gene match. The CDR3 sequence is 14 residues long. The CDR3 region is CAWSSGLAGYEQYF. For the CDR3, the DNA is TGTGCCTGGAGTTCGGGACTAGCGGGTTACGAGCAGTACTTC.

V and J are TRBV6-5 and TRBJ1-5; D is ambiguous. The V gene lost 8 bases and the J gene lost 3 bases, with 17 bases spanning the gap. Germline V gene sequence: CDR1 MNHEY, CDR2 SVGAGI. This CDR3 contains 15 residues. Here the CDR3 DNA reads TGTGCCAGCCAACTCCAATCCGGTATCAATCAGCCCCAGCATTTT. Protein: CASQLQSGINQPQHF.

This chain links TRBV15 with TRBJ1-4, with D tentatively TRBD1 (6 bases). Germline V gene sequence: CDR1 LNHNV, CDR2 YYDKDF (reference sequence). This CDR3 has 15 amino acids. V was cut by 2 bases and J by 8 bases, with 15 bases left in between. In DNA form, the CDR3 reads TGTGCCACCAGCAGATTTGGAGCAGGGGAGGAAAAACTGTTTTTT. This translates into CATSRFGAGEEKLFF.

This clone is a singleton in its sample. The J gene is TRBJ1-5, the V gene TRBV19; 8 positions agree with TRBD1. This CDR3 region has 15 residues. Trimming at V came to 5 bases and at J to 11 bases, leaving 14 bases not matched to a gene. The germline V gene has CDR1 LNHDA and CDR2 SQIVND (reference sequence). The CDR3 bases are TGTGCCAGTAGTCCCCAACGGGGACAGGCCGAAGCCCAGCATTTT. Translation gives CASSPQRGQAEAQHF.

The rearrangement links TRBV6-6 to TRBJ2-2; D call uncertain. Germline V gives CDR1 MNHNY, CDR2 SVGAGI (reference sequence). Trimming pared 4 bases from V and 7 bases from J, leaving 10 bases between. The length of the CDR3 is 13 residues. CDR3 sequence (DNA): TGTGCCAGCAGTTCCGATTGGGGCGGGGAGCTGTTTTTT. It specifies CASSSDWGGELFF.

V usage is TRBV10-3 and J usage is TRBJ2-2; D may correspond to TRBD1 or TRBD2 (6 bases each). Per germline, CDR1 ENHRY and CDR2 SYGVKD. V was clipped by 8 bases and J by 2 bases, with 12 bases between them. The length of the CDR3 is 14 residues. CDR3 amino acids: CAISPGANTGELFF. Here the CDR3 DNA reads TGTGCCATCTCTCCGGGGGCCAACACCGGGGAGCTGTTTTTT.

The chain couples TRBV6-1 to TRBJ1-2; D remains unclear. The CDR3 runs 11 residues. Trimming left V 5 bases short and J 4 bases short, with 5 bases between. The germline V gene has CDR1 MNHNS and CDR2 SASEGT. CDR3 nucleotide sequence: TGTGCCAGCAGTTACGTCTATGGCTACACCTTC. Encoded protein: CASSYVYGYTF.

V is TRBV5-4 and J is TRBJ1-6; unclear D gene. The ends were cut back, 4 bases at V and 8 bases at J, with 16 bases in the middle. The germline CDR1 and CDR2 sequences are SGHNT and YYREEE (reference sequence). This CDR3 is built from 15 residues. The CDR3 is CASSPNTLHDSPLHF. The CDR3 DNA reads as TGTGCCAGCAGCCCGAACACCTTACACGATTCACCCCTCCACTTT. The variable domain in full, completed from reference TRBV5-4 and TRBJ1-6, reads ETGVTQSPTHLIKTRGQQVTLRCSSQSGHNTVSWYQQALGQGPQFIFQYYREEENGRGNFPPRFSGLQFPNYSSELNVNALELDDSALYLCASSPNTLHDSPLHFGNGTRLTVT.

The chain carries TRBV7-9 and TRBJ1-4; no clear D gene. V lost 5 bases, J lost 0 bases, and 16 bases lay in between. Germline CDR1 reads SEHNR; CDR2 reads FQNEAQ (reference sequence). The CDR3 sequence is 17 residues long. This chain's CDR3 is CASSAPGGGTTNEKLFF. The CDR3 nucleotides read TGTGCCAGCAGCGCCCCGGGTGGCGGAACAACTAATGAAAAACTGTTTTTT. The full variable domain, with the rest looked up from reference TRBV7-9 and TRBJ1-4, is DTGVSQNPRHKITKRGQNVTFRCDPISEHNRLYWYRQTLGQGPEFLTYFQNEAQLEKSRLLSDRFSAERPKGSFSTLEIQRTEQGDSAMYLCASSAPGGGTTNEKLFFGSGTQLSVL.

This clone was counted once. J is TRBJ2-5 and V is TRBV6-6; D possibly uses TRBD1 or TRBD2 (5 bases each). CDR3 length equals 16 residues. CDR1 is MNHNY, CDR2 SVGAGI, per germline (reference sequence). V was trimmed by 6 bases and J by 4 bases, leaving 21 bases between them. The CDR3 nucleotides read TGTGCCAGCAGGACCCTACTAGATCGGGGACGAGAGACCCAGTACTTC. Amino acid sequence: CASRTLLDRGRETQYF.

On this clone: At the DNA level, this CDR3 is encoded by other sequences in the same sample as well. This chain links TRBV28 with TRBJ2-2, with 8 bases aligning to TRBD1. V shed 6 bases, J shed 1 base, and the junction held 7 bases outside the gene matches. Germline lookup yields CDR1 MDHEN and CDR2 SYDVKM. This CDR3 has 16 amino acids. CDR3 region: CASSPPGQGNTGELFF. The CDR3 nucleotides are TGTGCCAGCAGCCCCCCAGGACAGGGGAACACCGGGGAGCTGTTTTTT.